The 21 T cell receptor beta chains presented below share a single source sample, sequenced in a study of T cell responses to AZD1222 COVID-19 vaccine. Measured with immunoSEQ multiplex PCR; TCRdb has only the in-frame clones, and not every one. In the table there are 60,000 to 75,000 clones, 65% to 90% of which are singletons. The sample consisted of peripheral blood, taken on day 0 of AZD1222 vaccination. The receptors were gathered from an adult in good health.

The chain has TRBV28 and TRBJ1-3; the D gene is possibly TRBD1 (5 bases). From germline, CDR1 is MDHEN and CDR2 SYDVKM. V lost 5 bases and J lost 1, with 15 bases in between. The CDR3 covers 16 residues. The CDR3 reads CASSPGQGVSGNTIYF. CDR3 nucleotide sequence: TGTGCCAGCAGTCCTGGCCAGGGAGTTTCTGGAAACACCATATATTTT. The variable domain in full, with the rest retrieved from reference TRBV28 and TRBJ1-3, is DVKVTQSSRYLVKRTGEKVFLECVQDMDHENMFWYRQDPGLGLRLIYFSYDVKMKEKGDIPEGYSVSREKKERFSLILESASTNQTSMYLCASSPGQGVSGNTIYFGEGSWLTVV.

The chain recombines TRBV14 with TRBJ1-5; TRBD1 agrees at 7 bases. This CDR3 spans 15 amino acids. J gave up 1 base and V 4 bases, and 4 bases lay outside the gene matches. Germline V gives CDR1 SGHDN, CDR2 FVKESK. This CDR3 is CASSPAGGSNQPQHF. CDR3 nucleotides: TGTGCCAGCAGCCCAGCAGGGGGGAGCAATCAGCCCCAGCATTTT.

This chain links TRBV19 with TRBJ2-2; D gene uncertain. CDR3 length: 13 residues. CDR1 is LNHDA, CDR2 SQIVND, per germline (reference sequence). The V and J ends lost 7 bases and 4 bases respectively, with 10 bases between them. The CDR3, as DNA: TGTGCCAGTACGGAATTCGTCACCGGGGAGCTGTTTTTT. It specifies CASTEFVTGELFF. Together with reference TRBV19 and TRBJ2-2, the CDR3 gives the full variable domain: DGGITQSPKYLFRKEGQNVTLSCEQNLNHDAMYWYRQDPGQGLRLIYYSQIVNDFQKGDIAEGYSVSREKKESFPLTVTSAQKNPTAFYLCASTEFVTGELFFGEGSRLTVL.

The V call is TRBV21-1, the J call TRBJ1-5; TRBD1 was called by the table and not checked on the DNA. TRBV21-1 is recorded as a pseudogene. CDR3 size: 19 residues. CDR3 sequence: CASSTRGGLNPLQSQPQHF. The DNA of the CDR3 is TGTGCCAGCAGCACACGAGGGGGTTTGAATCCCCTCCAAAGTCAGCCCCAGCATTTT.

The J gene is TRBJ2-7, the V gene TRBV6-1; D is uncertain. The germline V gene has CDR1 MNHNS and CDR2 SASEGT. There are 15 residues in the CDR3. Trimming shortened V by 5 bases and J by 2 bases, and 16 bases separated the two germline ends. The CDR3 spells CASSKSGSRTYEQYF. As DNA, the CDR3 is TGTGCCAGCAGTAAATCAGGCTCCCGTACCTACGAGCAGTACTTC.

The chain couples TRBV19 to TRBJ1-2, with 7 positions matching TRBD1. There are 14 residues in the CDR3. V was clipped by 6 bases and J by 5 bases; unmatched bases: 9. In germline, CDR1 is LNHDA, CDR2 SQIVND (reference sequence). The CDR3 region is CASRTGQRLYGYTF. The CDR3 DNA sequence: TGTGCCAGTAGGACGGGACAGCGCCTTTATGGCTACACCTTC.

The rearrangement uses TRBV19 and TRBJ1-6; D remains ambiguous. Germline-derived CDR1 and CDR2 are LNHDA and SQIVND (reference sequence). CDR3 size: 15 residues. V gave up 3 bases and J gave up 0 bases, with 6 bases separating them. CDR3 residues: CASSIGSSYNSPLHF. In nucleotides, the CDR3 is TGTGCCAGTAGTATCGGGAGCTCCTATAATTCACCCCTCCACTTT.

The chain employs TRBV5-1 and TRBJ2-1; D may be TRBD2 (6 bases). Looked up from germline, CDR1 is SGHRS and CDR2 is YFSETQ. The V and J ends lost 4 bases and 0 bases respectively, with 17 bases between them. The CDR3 covers 17 residues. CDR3 in DNA: TGCGCCAGCAGCCCGGGGACTGGTAGTAGCTCCTACAATGAGCAGTTCTTC. Translated, it gives CASSPGTGSSSYNEQFF.

The CDR3 loop reads CASSLEDYGYTF. The CDR3 DNA sequence: TGCGCCAGCAGCTTGGAAGACTATGGCTACACCTTC. This rearrangement joins TRBV5-1 to TRBJ1-2; D not resolved. V was trimmed by 0 bases and J by 3 bases, leaving 3 bases between them. Germline V gene sequence: CDR1 SGHRS, CDR2 YFSETQ. CDR3 length equals 12 residues.

The chain uses TRBV27 and TRBJ2-3; maybe TRBD2 (5 bases). This CDR3 has 14 residues. In germline, CDR1 is MNHEY, CDR2 SMNVEV (reference sequence). The V end lost 7 bases, the J end lost 2 bases, and 13 bases lay between the germline ends. The CDR3 here is CASKPRGYTDTQYF. Written as DNA, the CDR3 is TGTGCCAGCAAACCGAGAGGGTACACAGATACGCAGTATTTT.

This sequence joins TRBV19 and TRBJ2-7; 8 nucleotides align to TRBD1. This CDR3 is built from 15 residues. Germline lookup yields CDR1 LNHDA and CDR2 SQIVND (reference sequence). V was pared by 3 bases and J by 3 bases, with 7 bases of the junction left unmatched. The CDR3 loop is CASSIVPGQGYEQYF. The CDR3 DNA follows: TGTGCCAGTAGTATCGTTCCTGGACAGGGCTACGAGCAGTACTTC.

The rearrangement uses TRBV3-1 (or the pseudogene TRBV3-2) and TRBJ1-5; 7 nucleotides line up with TRBD1. The V gene end was trimmed by 0 bases and the J gene end by 6 bases; junction bases not matched to a gene: 5. This CDR3 spans 15 amino acids. Germline loops: CDR1 LGHDT, CDR2 YNNKEL (reference sequence). CDR3 in amino acids: CASSQDLGGGQPQHF. CDR3 coding DNA: TGTGCCAGCAGCCAAGATCTAGGGGGCGGTCAGCCCCAGCATTTT.

The genes are TRBV27 and TRBJ2-4; no clear D gene. V lost 7 bases and J 0 bases, leaving 13 bases between the germline ends. The CDR3 spans 15 residues. CDR1 and CDR2 from the germline V gene are MNHEY and SMNVEV (reference sequence). The DNA of the CDR3 is TGTGCCAGCAAAACTTCGACACTAGCCAAAAACATTCAGTACTTC. Its translation is CASKTSTLAKNIQYF.

The V gene is TRBV11-3, the J gene TRBJ2-3; no clear D gene. The CDR3 runs to 13 residues. Trimming pared 5 bases from V and 4 bases from J, leaving 10 bases between. Looked up from germline, CDR1 is SGHNT and CDR2 is YENEEA. The CDR3 nucleotides are TGTGCCAGCAGCGCGTCCCGGTCAGATACGCAGTATTTT. Translation: CASSASRSDTQYF.

This clone came up once. The chain links TRBV27 to TRBJ1-2; the D gene is possibly TRBD1 (5 bases). V lost 3 bases and J 4 bases, leaving 15 bases between the germline ends. CDR3 length equals 15 residues. CDR1 is MNHEY and CDR2 is SMNVEV in the germline V gene (reference sequence). The CDR3 sequence: CASSLIGEGSYGYTF. The CDR3 DNA follows: TGTGCCAGCAGTTTGATCGGGGAGGGGAGCTATGGCTACACCTTC.

This clone was recorded only once. This chain uses TRBV7-8 with TRBJ1-1; D call uncertain. Germline values: CDR1 SGHVS, CDR2 FQNEAQ. CDR3 length: 13 residues. Trimming took off 1 base at V and 8 bases at J, with 11 bases between the two ends. The CDR3 loop is CASSLGTISEAFF. The CDR3 DNA reads TGTGCCAGCAGCTTAGGAACCATTTCGGAAGCTTTCTTT.

The V gene is TRBV28, the J gene TRBJ1-4; D call uncertain. Germline V CDR1 and CDR2: MDHEN, SYDVKM. This CDR3 spans 12 amino acids. Trimming cost V 8 bases and J 4 bases, with 8 bases left between them. DNA for the CDR3: TGTGCCAGCGCAACCCATAATGAAAAACTGTTTTTT. It yields the protein CASATHNEKLFF.

This rearrangement joins TRBV7-8 to TRBJ1-5; D is uncertain. Trimming took 5 bases from V and 9 from J, leaving 11 bases between them. The V gene's germline CDR1 is SGHVS and CDR2 FQNEAQ. The CDR3 spans 12 residues. CDR3 loop: CASSQTKGPQHF. The CDR3 nucleotides are TGTGCCAGCAGCCAAACTAAGGGGCCCCAGCATTTT.

The J gene is TRBJ2-5, the V gene TRBV7-3; D gene uncertain. The CDR3 is made up of 13 amino acids. Germline CDR1 and CDR2: SGHTA and FQGTGA. Trimming removed 5 bases from V and 6 bases from J, with 13 bases in between. Here the CDR3 reads CASSPGWLQTQYF. The CDR3 coding sequence is TGTGCCAGCAGCCCCGGCTGGTTGCAGACCCAGTACTTC.

V is TRBV13 and J is TRBJ2-7; the D call may be TRBD1 or TRBD2 (5 bases each). V was clipped by 7 bases and J by 6 bases, with 22 bases between them. Looked up from germline, CDR1 is PRHDT and CDR2 is FYEKMQ (reference sequence). The CDR3 runs to 15 residues. In DNA form, the CDR3 reads TGTGCCAGCAAGGGGTTTAGCGATCCCGAGGGCGAGCAGTACTTC. Its translation is CASKGFSDPEGEQYF.

The V and J genes are TRBV4-2 and TRBJ2-7; 7 bases agree with TRBD1. V lost 0 bases to trimming and J lost 5 bases; unmatched junction nucleotides: 10. The CDR3 extends over 16 amino acids. Per the germline V gene, CDR1 is LGHNA and CDR2 is YNFKEQ. The CDR3 DNA is TGTGCCAGCAGCCAAGATCCGGGACAGAGTTTCGACGAGCAGTACTTC. This translates into CASSQDPGQSFDEQYF.